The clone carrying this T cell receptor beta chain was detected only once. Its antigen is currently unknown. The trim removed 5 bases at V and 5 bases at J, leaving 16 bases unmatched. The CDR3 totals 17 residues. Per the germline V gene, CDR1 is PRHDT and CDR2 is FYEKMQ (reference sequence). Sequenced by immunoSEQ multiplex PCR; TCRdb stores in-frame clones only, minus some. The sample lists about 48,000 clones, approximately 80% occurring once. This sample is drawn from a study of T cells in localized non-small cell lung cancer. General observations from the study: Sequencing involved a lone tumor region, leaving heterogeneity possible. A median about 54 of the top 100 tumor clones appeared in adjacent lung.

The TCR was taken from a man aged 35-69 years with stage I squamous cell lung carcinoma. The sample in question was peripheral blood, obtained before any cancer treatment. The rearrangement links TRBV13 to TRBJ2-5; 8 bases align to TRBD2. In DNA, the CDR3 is TGTGCCAGCAGCCTAAGACTGACAGCGGGGGAGCTGGAGACCCAGTACTTC. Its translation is CASSLRLTAGELETQYF.